The 13 T cell receptor beta chains listed next were all sequenced from one sample in a study of shared clonotypes between healthy human individuals. Data came from immunoSEQ multiplex PCR; TCRdb stores just in-frame clones and leaves some out. The table shows around 1.5 million clones, with 98% occurring only once. Sequencing was performed on naive CD4+ T cells sorted from blood. The subset was: CD45RA+ positively selected. The source of these receptors is a man aged 30-40 years in good health.

The rearrangement uses TRBV6-5 and TRBJ1-2; possibly TRBD1 for D (6 bases). Trimming took off 6 bases at V and 2 bases at J, with 13 bases between the two ends. This CDR3 contains 14 residues. From germline, CDR1 is MNHEY and CDR2 SVGAGI. The CDR3 DNA is TGTGCCAGCAGATTGTCGGGACAAAACTATGGCTACACCTTC. The encoded protein is CASRLSGQNYGYTF.

The rearrangement links TRBV5-1 to TRBJ2-7, with TRBD1 as a possible D gene (6 bases). V dropped 6 bases and J dropped 0 bases, with 19 bases sitting between them. The length of the CDR3 is 16 residues. The germline V gene encodes CDR1 SGHRS and CDR2 YFSETQ. For the CDR3, the DNA is TGCGCCAGCACGCAAGGTCCGACAGGCAGCTCCTACGAGCAGTACTTC. Protein sequence: CASTQGPTGSSYEQYF.

The chain is built from TRBV7-6 and TRBJ2-3, with 12 bases identical to TRBD2. Looked up from germline, CDR1 is SGHVS and CDR2 is FNYEAQ. The CDR3 has 18 amino acids. V was clipped by 1 base and J by 3 bases; unmatched bases: 8. This CDR3 is CASSLVPRLAGETDTQYF. In DNA, the CDR3 is TGTGCCAGCAGCTTAGTCCCCCGACTAGCGGGAGAGACAGATACGCAGTATTTT. The whole variable domain, filled in from reference TRBV7-6 and TRBJ2-3, reads GAGVSQSPRYKVTKRGQDVALRCDPISGHVSLYWYRQALGQGPEFLTYFNYEAQQDKSGLPNDRFSAERPEGSISTLTIQRTEQRDSAMYRCASSLVPRLAGETDTQYFGPGTRLTVL.

This chain connects TRBV5-4 to TRBJ2-6, with D maybe TRBD2 (5 bases). This CDR3 spans 16 amino acids. The ends were cut back, 4 bases at V and 0 bases at J, with 11 bases in the middle. Germline-derived CDR1 and CDR2 are SGHNT and YYREEE (reference sequence). The CDR3 DNA follows: TGTGCCAGCAGCAACGGACTGATCTCTGGGGCCAACGTCCTGACTTTC. Protein: CASSNGLISGANVLTF.

The J gene is TRBJ1-1, the V gene TRBV16, with TRBD1 identical over 9 bases. The CDR3 totals 15 residues. Losses at the gene ends were 7 bases for V and 5 bases for J; bases not matched to a gene: 11. Germline CDR1 reads KGHSY; CDR2 reads FQNENV. Here the CDR3 DNA reads TGTGCCAGCACCCGGGGGGGACAGGGTAGGACTGAAGCTTTCTTT. It encodes CASTRGGQGRTEAFF.

This chain uses TRBV11-2 with TRBJ2-1; TRBD2 might be the D (5 bases). This CDR3 contains 14 residues. Per the germline V gene, CDR1 is SGHAT and CDR2 is FQNNGV. Trimming pared 3 bases from V and 5 bases from J, leaving 11 bases between. CDR3 DNA: TGTGCCAGCAGCTTCGGCCCTAGCAACAATGAGCAGTTCTTC. Encoded protein: CASSFGPSNNEQFF.

The chain couples TRBV11-2 to TRBJ2-7; no firm D call. CDR1 SGHAT and CDR2 FQNNGV come from the germline V gene. This CDR3 comprises 14 residues. Trimming took off 5 bases at V and 0 bases at J, with 11 bases between the two ends. The CDR3: CASSLGASSYEQYF. Here the CDR3 DNA reads TGTGCCAGCAGCCTTGGCGCCTCCTCCTACGAGCAGTACTTC.

The chain employs TRBV19 and TRBJ2-7; 8 bases line up with TRBD2. The CDR3 spans 16 residues. Trimming removed 7 bases from V and 2 bases from J; junction bases left unmatched: 13. Germline CDR1 LNHDA, CDR2 SQIVND (reference sequence). The CDR3 bases are TGTGCCAGTAAGGAACGGGAGGGCCGTTTTCCCTACGAGCAGTACTTC. Translating gives CASKEREGRFPYEQYF.

The chain recombines TRBV18 with TRBJ1-5; perhaps TRBD1 as D (5 bases). The CDR3 extends over 17 amino acids. Trimming stripped 6 bases from V and 0 bases from J, with 18 bases between. Germline assignment: CDR1 KGHSH and CDR2 LQKENI. CDR3 amino acids: CASSDGTQAYSNQPQHF. In DNA, the CDR3 is TGTGCCAGCTCGGACGGGACGCAGGCCTATAGCAATCAGCCCCAGCATTTT.

The rearrangement joins TRBV12-2 to TRBJ1-1. TRBV12-2 is annotated as a pseudogene. This CDR3 spans 14 amino acids. DNA of the CDR3: TGTGCAAGTCGCTTCGGGACGGTGAACACTGAAGCTTTCTTT. Protein: CASRFGTVNTEAFF.

The V call is TRBV18, the J call TRBJ2-1; D may be TRBD2 (6 bases). Per germline, CDR1 KGHSH and CDR2 LQKENI. Trimming stripped 6 bases from V and 7 bases from J, with 13 bases between. There are 13 residues in the CDR3. DNA of the CDR3: TGTGCCAGCTCCCCAGATGCGGGGAATGAGCAGTTCTTC. It codes for CASSPDAGNEQFF.

V and J are TRBV28 and TRBJ2-3; D is uncertain. With 6 bases removed from V and 6 bases from J, the gap between germline ends came to 10 bases. The CDR3 has 12 amino acids. The V gene's germline CDR1 is MDHEN and CDR2 SYDVKM. The CDR3 loop is CASSLQMDTQYF. The CDR3 DNA is TGTGCCAGCAGCCTCCAGATGGATACGCAGTATTTT.

The DNA for the CDR3 is TGTGCCAGCAGCCACCGGGACGGGACCTACGAGCAGTACTTC. Translating gives CASSHRDGTYEQYF. V and J are TRBV7-9 and TRBJ2-7; either TRBD1 or TRBD2 may fit D (5 bases each). The germline V and J ends were trimmed by 5 bases and 2 bases, with 13 bases remaining between them. Germline CDR1 SEHNR, CDR2 FQNEAQ (reference sequence). This CDR3 spans 14 amino acids. Together with reference TRBV7-9 and TRBJ2-7, the CDR3 gives the full variable domain: DTGVSQNPRHKITKRGQNVTFRCDPISEHNRLYWYRQTLGQGPEFLTYFQNEAQLEKSRLLSDRFSAERPKGSFSTLEIQRTEQGDSAMYLCASSHRDGTYEQYFGPGTRLTVT.